The clone carrying this T cell receptor beta chain has a handful of counts. These data come from a study of blood T cell repertoires in COVID-19. As for the study in general: Material from acute and convalescent COVID-19 was sourced from the United States, Italy and Spain. In each case, the material was cDNA or gDNA derived from T cells, B-cell-depleted T cells, or PBMCs.

Original data processing: Cell counts per sample came from amplifying reference gene primers. Measured with immunoSEQ multiplex PCR; TCRdb has only the in-frame clones, and not every one. V, J and clone size reflect that table, while D and trimming were determined from the DNA. The table records some 90,000 clones, 90% to 95% of them present only once. Germline trimming cut 8 bases from V and 4 bases from J; bases unmatched to any gene: 11. Germline assignment: CDR1 MNHEY and CDR2 SMNVEV (reference sequence). The CDR3 is 16 residues long. The rearrangement uses TRBV27 and TRBJ2-5; 12 bases are a match to TRBD2. This sequence was found in a woman in her forties or fifties in a cohort sampled during active COVID-19. The sequenced sample was peripheral blood. CDR3 in amino acids: CASRRAASGGVETQYF. For the CDR3, the DNA is TGTGCCAGCCGTAGGGCGGCTAGCGGGGGGGTAGAGACCCAGTACTTC.